Following are 13 T cell receptor beta chains from one sample sequenced in a study of T cell changes during pregnancy in multiple sclerosis. Some clones are missing from TCRdb's copy, which holds only in-frame ones; the method was immunoSEQ multiplex PCR. This sample has some 49,000 clones, with 90% found just once. The sample here was peripheral blood, taken after pregnancy. The origin of the receptors is a female donor in good health, enrolled as a control in a pregnancy study.

The chain has TRBV11-2 and TRBJ2-7, with 13 bases lining up with TRBD2. This CDR3 spans 16 amino acids. Germline CDR1 reads SGHAT; CDR2 reads FQNNGV. Trimming cost V 5 bases and J 6 bases; bases outside gene matches: 10. The CDR3 bases are TGTGCCAGCAGCCCGGGACTAGCGGGACCCTACGGCGAGCAGTACTTC. Its protein is CASSPGLAGPYGEQYF.

The CDR3 protein is CASSQDAAAFNTGELFF. The DNA for the CDR3 is TGTGCCAGCAGCCAAGACGCGGCAGCCTTTAACACCGGGGAGCTGTTTTTT. The chain combines TRBV4-2 with TRBJ2-2; D uncertain. Germline V gives CDR1 LGHNA, CDR2 YNFKEQ. The germline V and J ends were trimmed by 0 bases and 2 bases, with 13 bases remaining between them. This CDR3 has 17 residues.

This clone was seen just once. The genes are TRBV27 and TRBJ2-7, with D possibly matching TRBD1 (6 bases). The CDR3 has 15 amino acids. Germline CDR1 and CDR2: MNHEY and SMNVEV (reference sequence). The V end lost 5 bases, the J end lost 6 bases, and 20 bases lay between the germline ends. CDR3 in amino acids: CASSNLPGAPGEQYF. DNA of the CDR3: TGTGCCAGCAGTAACCTCCCAGGGGCGCCAGGCGAGCAGTACTTC.

The table lists this clone with a count of one. J is TRBJ2-1 and V is TRBV5-6, with 9 positions matching TRBD2. Germline lookup yields CDR1 SGHDT and CDR2 YYEEEE. The CDR3 is 15 residues long. The V and J ends lost 4 bases and 2 bases, in that order; junction bases with no gene match: 4. CDR3 protein: CASSRSGGTYNEQFF. The DNA of the CDR3 is TGTGCCAGCAGCCGTAGCGGGGGCACCTACAATGAGCAGTTCTTC.

The rearrangement joins TRBV4-1 to TRBJ1-6; no clear D. There are 16 residues in the CDR3. Looked up from germline, CDR1 is MGHRA and CDR2 is YSYEKL. V lost 4 bases to trimming and J lost 8 bases, with 18 bases between them. CDR3 nucleotide sequence: TGCGCCAGCAGCCCAGTGGGGAGGGAATTGGATTCACCCCTCCACTTT. It translates to CASSPVGRELDSPLHF.

This sequence joins TRBV6-5 and TRBJ1-2, with a weak D call TRBD1 (6 bases). V lost 5 bases and J lost 3, with 16 bases in between. There are 15 residues in the CDR3. Per the germline V gene, CDR1 is MNHEY and CDR2 is SVGAGI. CDR3 DNA sequence: TGTGCCAGCAGTCCCCTCGGGGGGCGCGACTATGGCTACACCTTC. Translated: CASSPLGGRDYGYTF.

The chain joins TRBV12-5 to TRBJ1-4; TRBD1 matches at 8 bases. This CDR3 region has 16 residues. In germline, CDR1 is LGHNT, CDR2 FRNRAP. J was trimmed by 8 bases and V by 4 bases; bases with no gene match: 12. This CDR3 reads CASGSIRQGKREKLFF. CDR3 coding DNA: TGTGCTAGTGGTTCCATCCGACAGGGGAAGAGAGAAAAACTGTTTTTT.

The rearrangement uses TRBV10-3 and TRBJ2-7, with 7 bases that match TRBD1. In germline, CDR1 is ENHRY, CDR2 SYGVKD. CDR3 length: 13 residues. The ends lost 2 bases at V and 6 bases at J; junction bases unmatched: 4. DNA of the CDR3: TGTGCCATCAGTGAGACGGGACAGCGCGAGCAGTACTTC. It is translated as CAISETGQREQYF.

In its sample, this clone was seen a few times. This rearrangement joins TRBV6-5 to TRBJ1-5, with D perhaps TRBD1 (5 bases). The germline gives CDR1 MNHEY, CDR2 SVGAGI. V dropped 0 bases and J dropped 7 bases, with 10 bases sitting between them. The CDR3 contains 14 residues. The CDR3 sequence is CASSYSGGVQPQHF. CDR3 DNA sequence: TGTGCCAGCAGTTACTCCGGAGGGGTCCAGCCCCAGCATTTT.

The chain employs TRBV19 and TRBJ2-7; D uncertain. The CDR3 runs 12 residues. CDR1 and CDR2 from the germline V gene are LNHDA and SQIVND (reference sequence). V was pared by 10 bases and J by 0 bases, with 10 bases between. The DNA of the CDR3 is TGTGCCACAAGCTCGGGCTCCTACGAGCAGTACTTC. Translating gives CATSSGSYEQYF.

The chain recombines TRBV7-6 with TRBJ2-5, with 11 bases that match TRBD2. This CDR3 is 16 amino acids long. Trimming removed 2 bases from V and 5 bases from J; junction bases left unmatched: 7. Germline CDR1 SGHVS, CDR2 FNYEAQ. In DNA, the CDR3 is TGTGCCAGCAGCTTAAGTAGCGGGGGGGCCGGGGAGACCCAGTACTTC. Its protein is CASSLSSGGAGETQYF.

The chain joins TRBV28 to TRBJ1-1, with 10 bases aligning to TRBD1. The CDR3 is made up of 15 amino acids. J was trimmed by 5 bases and V by 5 bases; bases with no gene match: 8. Germline CDR1 and CDR2: MDHEN and SYDVKM. DNA of the CDR3: TGTGCCAGCAGTCGAGTAGGACAGGGGGAGACTGAAGCTTTCTTT. Encoded protein: CASSRVGQGETEAFF.

This clone was detected once. The chain recombines TRBV6-4 with TRBJ2-3; 11 bases are a match to TRBD2. Losses at the gene ends were 4 bases for V and 3 bases for J; bases not matched to a gene: 0. This CDR3 has 14 residues. Looked up from germline, CDR1 is MRHNA and CDR2 is SNTAGT. CDR3 in DNA: TGTGCCAGCAGTGGACTAGCGGGAACAGATACGCAGTATTTT. It codes for CASSGLAGTDTQYF.